The sequence of this T cell receptor beta chain was determined in a study of graft-versus-host responses after intestinal transplantation. Whole-study results and caveats: The study found high graft-versus-host to host-versus-graft clonal ratios in allografts of patients with graft-donor T cell macrochimerism. GvH clonotypes were identified within recipient marrow, with a subset emerging first in ileum or blood.

Some clones are missing from TCRdb's copy, which holds only in-frame ones; the method was immunoSEQ multiplex PCR. Of approximately 70,000 clones in the sample, roughly 90% are singletons; the top ten hold approximately 6.9%. CDR1 and CDR2 (germline): SNHLY, FYNNEI. This CDR3 contains 14 residues. J lost 8 bases, V lost 6 bases, and 7 bases had no gene match. As regards this clone: The antigen is not known.

The rearrangement uses TRBV2 and TRBJ1-4; 9 bases fit TRBD1. This receptor was taken from a human patient who received an intestinal transplant, so some T cells may come from the graft donor. This sample comprised bone marrow, obtained approximately 100 weeks after intestinal transplantation. CDR3: CASRPGQGDEKLFF. As DNA, the CDR3 is TGTGCCAGCAGACCGGGACAGGGAGACGAAAAACTGTTTTTT.